This T cell receptor beta chain was retrieved from a study of Ad26.COV2.S vaccination and SARS-CoV-2 variants. In the study overall: The vaccine Ad26.COV2.S was put into the muscle once, or twice with 56 days between.

Germline V lookup: CDR1 SGHNT, CDR2 YYREEE (reference sequence). Trimming stripped 4 bases from V and 3 bases from J, with 11 bases between. The CDR3 loop spans 15 amino acids. This sample's treatment: roughly 20 received Ad26.COV2.S at low or high dose, single or two shots; a few received placebo; per-sample allocation not given. Day 63 following the first vaccine or placebo injection was when the samples were taken. TCRdb's copy holds only in-frame clones and misses some; the assay was immunoSEQ multiplex PCR. The profile shows about 680,000 clones, roughly 90% of them singletons. The material sequenced was peripheral blood, taken in a trial of Ad26.COV2.S vaccine versus placebo. The sequence was collected from a person between 18 and 65 years old who received the Ad26.COV2.S COVID-19 vaccine or a placebo. The V call is TRBV5-4, the J call TRBJ2-6; D might be TRBD2 (5 bases). This chain's CDR3 is CASSPPRGGANVLTF. The CDR3 bases are TGTGCCAGCAGCCCACCCCGGGGTGGGGCCAACGTCCTGACTTTC.